These T cell receptor beta chains were read from a single sample in a study of vaccination and CD4 T cells after COVID-19. One entry per CDR3 protein, called by TCRdb with MiXCR from the PCR reads. This sample has 20,000 to 25,000 distinct CDR3 sequences, with more than 45% found just once. Which antigens these TCRs recognize remains unknown. Sequenced material: CD4+ T cells from blood, cultured in vitro, taken about 7 months after SARS-CoV-2 vaccination. The receptors stem from a human donor who had recovered from COVID-19. The CDR3 runs from the conserved cysteine through the conserved F or W. D genes are given only for firm matches. Some rows have no size entry. The others give once, few or many, or a class for an expanded clone.

J gene	D gene	clone size	V gene	CDR3 length	CDR3 DNA	CDR3 protein
TRBJ2-7	TRBD1	-	TRBV27	16	TGTGCCAGCAGTTTATCCGGACAGGTAGAATGGTACGAGCAGTACTTC	CASSLSGQVEWYEQYF
TRBJ2-1	TRBD2	-	TRBV5-1	15	TGCGCCAGCAGCCGTCGACTAGCGGGAGACAATGAGCAGTTCTTC	CASSRRLAGDNEQFF
TRBJ2-1	-	-	TRBV11-3	15	TGTGCCAGCAGCCCCCGGGGGAACTTCTACAATGAGCAGTTCTTC	CASSPRGNFYNEQFF
TRBJ1-6	-	once	TRBV11-2	15	TGTGCCAGCAGCTCTCGGACCAGAGGGAATTCACCCCTCCACTTT	CASSSRTRGNSPLHF
TRBJ2-1	-	few	TRBV28	12	TGTGCCAGCAGTGAAGCTTGGGGTCCGCAGTTCTTC	CASSEAWGPQFF
TRBJ2-1	TRBD2	few	TRBV20-1	16	TGCAGTGCTAGACGACTAGCGGGGGTCTCCTACAATGAGCAGTTCTTC	CSARRLAGVSYNEQFF
TRBJ2-7	-	-	TRBV11-2	15	TGTGCCAGCAGCTTAGTTGTGGGGGTGTCCTACGAGCAGTACTTC	CASSLVVGVSYEQYF
TRBJ2-5	-	-	TRBV7-3	12	TGTGCCAGCAGCTTCAGAGGAGAGACCCAGTACTTC	CASSFRGETQYF
TRBJ2-5	-	-	TRBV7-8	12	TGTGCCAGCAGCTTAGAGGGATTCACTCAGTACTTC	CASSLEGFTQYF
TRBJ1-1	-	once	TRBV12-2	13	TGTGCAAGTCGCTTAGTAGTGCAAACTGAAGCTTTCTTT	CASRLVVQTEAFF
TRBJ1-1	-	few	TRBV7-9	13	TGTGCCAGCAGCTTCGCGGCCGGCACTGAAGCTTTCTTT	CASSFAAGTEAFF
TRBJ2-3	TRBD2	-	TRBV7-2	16	TGTGCCAGCAGCACGGGACTAGCGGGACGCACAGATACGCAGTATTTT	CASSTGLAGRTDTQYF
TRBJ2-1	-	-	TRBV5-8	15	TGTGCCAGCAGCTTGGAGGGACGGACTCACAATGAGCAGTTCTTC	CASSLEGRTHNEQFF
TRBJ1-2	-	-	TRBV4-1	12	TGCGCCAGCAGCCAAGTTGAGGGAGGCTACACCTTC	CASSQVEGGYTF
TRBJ2-1	TRBD2	-	TRBV24-1	16	TGTGCCACCAGTGATTTCCGGCGGGAGTACCACAATGAGCAGTTCTTC	CATSDFRREYHNEQFF
TRBJ1-2	TRBD1	-	TRBV6-1	18	TGTGCCAGCAGTCACCAGTCAGTTCACGAGGAGGGGGCCTATGGCTACACCTTC	CASSHQSVHEEGAYGYTF
TRBJ2-7	TRBD1	-	TRBV10-3	14	TGTGCCATCAGAGGGACAGGGGGGACCTACGAGCAGTACTTC	CAIRGTGGTYEQYF
TRBJ2-2	-	-	TRBV20-1	12	TGCAGTGCTAGAAGTCACACCGGGGAGCTGTTTTTT	CSARSHTGELFF
TRBJ1-5	-	-	TRBV7-3	14	TGTGCCAGCAGCTTACACGCAGGGGATCAGCCCCAGCATTTT	CASSLHAGDQPQHF
TRBJ2-1	-	-	TRBV15	17	TGTGCCACCAGCAGAGCACTAGTGGAAAGCTCCTACAATGAGCAGTTCTTC	CATSRALVESSYNEQFF